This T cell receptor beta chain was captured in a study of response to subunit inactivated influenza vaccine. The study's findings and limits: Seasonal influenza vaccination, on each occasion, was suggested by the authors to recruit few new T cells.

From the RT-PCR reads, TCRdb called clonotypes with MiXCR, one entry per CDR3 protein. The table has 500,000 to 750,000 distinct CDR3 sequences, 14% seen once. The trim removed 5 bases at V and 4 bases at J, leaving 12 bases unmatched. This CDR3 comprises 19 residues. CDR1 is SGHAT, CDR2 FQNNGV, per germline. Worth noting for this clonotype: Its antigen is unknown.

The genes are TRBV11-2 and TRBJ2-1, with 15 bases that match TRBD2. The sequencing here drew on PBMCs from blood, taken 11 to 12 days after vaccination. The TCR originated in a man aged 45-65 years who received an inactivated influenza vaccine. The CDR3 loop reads CASSLLVGLAGGKYNEQFF. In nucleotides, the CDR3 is TGTGCCAGCAGCCTTTTGGTGGGACTAGCGGGGGGAAAATACAATGAGCAGTTCTTC.